A single sample is the source of the 27 T cell receptor beta chains below, sequenced in a study of spatial heterogeneity in lung cancer. Findings of the study overall: In tumors, expanded intratumoral alpha and beta TCR counts tracked mutation counts.

For these receptors, no antigen is known. Specified time point: sample taken at primary tumor resection. Each CDR3 protein gets one entry after TCRdb re-called the 5' RACE reads with MiXCR. Counted here are over 15,000 distinct CDR3 sequences, 6% to 7% occurring once; the ten biggest clones make up around a fifth. The specimen was lung tumor tissue, collected at surgery. All receptors derive from a female donor with early-stage non-small cell lung cancer.

This clonotype was recorded at least ten times. Because this beta chain is a stray read in a library intended to capture alpha chains, its abundance should not be given much weight. This chain uses TRBV6-5 with TRBJ2-7; TRBD1 matches at 10 bases. The junction had 8 bases not matched to a gene; V was cut back by 4 bases and J by 5 bases. The CDR3 length is 15 residues. CDR1 and CDR2 from the germline V gene are MNHEY and SVGAGI. CDR3 nucleotides: TGTGCCAGCAGTTTAACCCGACAGGGGGCCCACGAGCAGTACTTC. It translates to CASSLTRQGAHEQYF.

This clonotype was found many times. This beta chain represents an off-target read in a library built for alpha chains; its size is of limited meaning. The rearrangement links TRBV4-1 to TRBJ2-5; D is uncertain. V lost 1 base, J lost 2 bases, and 5 bases lay in between. Looked up from germline, CDR1 is MGHRA and CDR2 is YSYEKL. The CDR3 has 13 residues. CDR3 protein: CASSQGIQETQYF. Written as DNA, the CDR3 is TGCGCCAGCAGCCAAGGAATTCAAGAGACCCAGTACTTC.

This clonotype was observed at least ten times. This beta chain lies outside the target of a library built for alpha chains; its clone size means little. This rearrangement joins TRBV28 to TRBJ2-1; 8 nucleotides line up with TRBD2. This CDR3 has 15 residues. Looked up from germline, CDR1 is MDHEN and CDR2 is SYDVKM. Trimming took 6 bases from V and 8 from J; bases not matched to a gene: 12. The CDR3 nucleotides read TGTGCCAGCAGCCCCGGGGGGGCCGGGAGGTATGAGCAGTTCTTC. Protein sequence: CASSPGGAGRYEQFF.

In this sample, this clonotype is medium-sized. A library prepared for alpha chains yielded this beta chain as an off-target read; its size is of little meaning. This CDR3 reads CSASETGGYGYTF. For the CDR3, the DNA is TGCAGTGCTAGTGAGACAGGAGGGTATGGCTACACCTTC. The rearrangement joins TRBV20-1 to TRBJ1-2, with a possible D match to TRBD1 (6 bases). The germline V gene encodes CDR1 DFQATT and CDR2 SNEGSKA (reference sequence). V was cut by 3 bases and J by 5 bases, with 13 bases left in between. CDR3 size: 13 residues.

With respect to this clonotype: Within a library made for alpha chains, this beta chain is off target, and its count is uninformative. The chain combines TRBV20-1 with TRBJ1-2; weak D call: TRBD1 (5 bases). V gave up 0 bases and J gave up 1 base, with 15 bases separating them. The CDR3 is 16 residues long. Germline V gene lookup returns CDR1 DFQATT and CDR2 SNEGSKA (reference sequence). This chain's CDR3 is CSARDGGTENNYGYTF. The CDR3 DNA follows: TGCAGTGCTAGAGACGGGGGTACGGAGAATAACTATGGCTACACCTTC.

This clonotype is labeled medium-sized (0.01 to 0.1%). This beta chain is off target for a library built for alpha chains, so its abundance means little. The rearrangement uses TRBV7-8 and TRBJ1-1, with TRBD1 identical over 9 bases. The CDR3 is made up of 14 amino acids. V was pared by 8 bases and J by 10 bases, with 14 bases of the junction left unmatched. Germline CDR1 reads SGHVS; CDR2 reads FQNEAQ. The CDR3 DNA sequence: TGTGCCAGCGGCCGGGACAGGGAAGTGCTTGGAGCTTTCTTT. It translates to CASGRDREVLGAFF. The complete variable domain, with remaining parts taken from reference TRBV7-8 and TRBJ1-1, reads GAGVSQSPRYKVAKRGQDVALRCDPISGHVSLFWYQQALGQGPEFLTYFQNEAQLDKSGLPSDRFFAERPEGSVSTLKIQRTQQEDSAVYLCASGRDREVLGAFFGQGTRLTVV.

By proportion, this clonotype is medium-sized. This beta chain slipped into a library made for alpha chains as a stray read, so its size is not meaningful. CDR3 DNA: TGTGCCAGCAGCCACGGTGGGTCCGACGGGGAGCTGTTTTTT. Amino acids: CASSHGGSDGELFF. The rearrangement uses TRBV7-9 and TRBJ2-2; D is uncertain. CDR3 length: 14 residues. With 5 bases removed from V and 7 bases from J, the gap between germline ends came to 14 bases. The germline gives CDR1 SEHNR, CDR2 FQNEAQ (reference sequence).

This clonotype was seen at least ten times. This beta chain came through as a stray read in a library set up for alpha chains, and its size says little. The rearrangement joins TRBV12-3 or TRBV12-4 to TRBJ2-3; the match to TRBD2 covers 9 bases. This CDR3 spans 15 amino acids. J was trimmed by 4 bases and V by 3 bases; bases with no gene match: 5. CDR3 in DNA: TGTGCCAGCAGTTTGAGTAGCGGGGGAGCAGATACGCAGTATTTT. Its protein is CASSLSSGGADTQYF.

Sample share makes this clonotype medium-sized. A library made for alpha chains picked up this beta chain off target, so its size means little. The chain links TRBV29-1 to TRBJ2-1; D assignment may be TRBD1 or TRBD2 (6 bases each). The V gene lost 3 bases and the J gene lost 0 bases, with 9 bases spanning the gap. Germline CDR1 and CDR2: SQVTM and ANQGSEA. The CDR3 has 14 amino acids. Written as DNA, the CDR3 is TGCAGCGTTGACGGGGGCGGCTCCTACAATGAGCAGTTCTTC. This translates into CSVDGGGSYNEQFF.

In its sample, this clonotype was seen many times. This beta chain came through as a stray read in a library set up for alpha chains, and its size says little. The V and J genes are TRBV7-8 and TRBJ2-2, with 7 bases matching TRBD2. V lost 8 bases to trimming and J lost 6 bases; unmatched junction nucleotides: 6. This CDR3 has 13 amino acids. The germline gives CDR1 SGHVS, CDR2 FQNEAQ. As DNA, the CDR3 is TGTGCCAGCTCCTTTGGGAGGGCCGGGGAGCTGTTTTTT. Protein product: CASSFGRAGELFF.

This clonotype was counted at least ten times. As an off-target read in a library built for alpha chains, this beta chain has a frequency of little significance. V gene TRBV7-2 combines with J gene TRBJ2-4, with 7 bases matching TRBD1. The V segment lost 1 base and the J segment 3 bases; nucleotides outside the gene matches: 6. This CDR3 has 16 amino acids. Germline lookup yields CDR1 SGHTA and CDR2 FQGNSA. CDR3 region: CASSLVGTGVKNIQYF. As DNA, the CDR3 is TGTGCCAGCAGCTTAGTGGGAACAGGGGTCAAAAACATTCAGTACTTC.

Ten or more counts support this clonotype. This beta chain represents an off-target read in a library built for alpha chains; its size is of limited meaning. The rearrangement joins TRBV27 to TRBJ2-7; TRBD1 matches 11 bases. This CDR3 is 13 amino acids long. V gave up 4 bases and J gave up 6 bases; unmatched junction bases: 2. Germline V gene data show CDR1 as MNHEY and CDR2 as SMNVEV (reference sequence). The CDR3 region has the DNA TGTGCCAGCAGTTCCGGGACAGGGGGCGAGCAGTACTTC. Its translation: CASSSGTGGEQYF.

About this clonotype: This beta chain is a stray read from a library made for alpha chains; its abundance is not meaningful. V is TRBV6-1 and J is TRBJ1-1; D gene ambiguous. Looked up from germline, CDR1 is MNHNS and CDR2 is SASEGT. V was clipped by 6 bases and J by 1 base, with 3 bases between them. This CDR3 spans 11 amino acids. This CDR3 reads CASRKNTEAFF. CDR3 in DNA: TGTGCCAGCAGGAAGAACACTGAAGCTTTCTTT.

This clonotype has more than one count but fewer than ten. For a library built for alpha chains, this beta chain is a stray read; little rests on its size. The chain recombines TRBV27 with TRBJ1-1, with D perhaps TRBD1 (6 bases). The CDR3 contains 14 residues. V dropped 8 bases and J dropped 6 bases, with 19 bases sitting between them. Looked up from germline, CDR1 is MNHEY and CDR2 is SMNVEV (reference sequence). The CDR3 reads CASRPTGFLAEAFF. The CDR3 DNA is TGTGCCAGCCGACCAACAGGGTTTCTCGCTGAAGCTTTCTTT.

This clonotype occurred many times. This beta chain is an off-target read within a library intended for alpha chains, so its frequency means little. V usage is TRBV7-9 and J usage is TRBJ2-3, with D maybe TRBD1 (6 bases). This CDR3 has 15 amino acids. V gave up 5 bases and J gave up 4 bases, with 16 bases separating them. Germline CDR1 reads SEHNR; CDR2 reads FQNEAQ (reference sequence). The CDR3 reads CASSQATAGADTQYF. CDR3 coding DNA: TGTGCCAGCAGCCAAGCGACTGCAGGGGCAGATACGCAGTATTTT.

This clonotype has a count of ten or more. Because the library targeted alpha chains, this beta chain is an off-target read whose size means little. The rearrangement links TRBV6-1 to TRBJ2-7; the match to TRBD2 covers 10 bases. This CDR3 is 22 amino acids long. Germline CDR1 MNHNS, CDR2 SASEGT. V shed 5 bases, J shed 6 bases, and the junction held 31 bases outside the gene matches. CDR3 nucleotides: TGTGCCAGCAGTACCCGACCTCTGGCTAGCGGGGGATTCCTGACCGAGCAAGGCGAGCAGTACTTC. Translation gives CASSTRPLASGGFLTEQGEQYF.

Of note for this clonotype: Since it is a stray read in a library aimed at alpha chains, this beta chain has a size that is not meaningful. DNA for the CDR3: TGTGCCTGGAGTTTCCGGGGGGCCCGCGGTCAGCCCCAGCATTTT. It codes for CAWSFRGARGQPQHF. This sequence joins TRBV30 and TRBJ1-5; possible D gene TRBD1, 6 bases. The CDR3 has 15 amino acids. Trimming shortened V by 2 bases and J by 6 bases, and 17 bases separated the two germline ends. Germline CDR1 and CDR2: GTSNPN and SVGIG (reference sequence).

This clonotype was seen a few times. As an off-target read in a library built for alpha chains, this beta chain has a frequency of little significance. The rearrangement joins TRBV12-3 or TRBV12-4 to TRBJ1-1; TRBD1 aligns across 9 bases. Trimming removed 5 bases from V and 3 bases from J; junction bases left unmatched: 7. The CDR3 length is 15 residues. This CDR3 is CASSLGTGRDTEAFF. In nucleotides, the CDR3 is TGTGCCAGCAGTCTAGGGACAGGGAGGGACACTGAAGCTTTCTTT.

This clonotype was counted many times. The library was built for alpha chains, so this beta chain is an off-target read and its size means little. The CDR3 is CASSLIPGDSTEAFF. The DNA for the CDR3 is TGTGCCAGCAGCTTGATCCCAGGGGATAGTACTGAAGCTTTCTTT. The V call is TRBV7-3, the J call TRBJ1-1; TRBD1 is a possible D gene (6 bases). The CDR3 length is 15 residues. The V end lost 3 bases, the J end lost 5 bases, and 16 bases lay between the germline ends. Looked up from germline, CDR1 is SGHTA and CDR2 is FQGTGA.

About this clonotype: This beta chain slipped into a library made for alpha chains as a stray read, so its size is not meaningful. The chain links TRBV12-3 or TRBV12-4 to TRBJ2-2; unclear D gene. This CDR3 has 17 amino acids. Trimming removed 2 bases from V and 6 bases from J, with 19 bases in between. CDR3 in DNA: TGTGCCAGCAGTTTACGGCAGATCGGAAACATCGCCGGGGAGCTGTTTTTT. Translation: CASSLRQIGNIAGELFF.

In the case of this clonotype: This beta chain turned up in a library designed for alpha chains; as an off-target read, its abundance says little. The V gene is TRBV27, the J gene TRBJ2-5, with D uncertain. Germline CDR1 MNHEY, CDR2 SMNVEV (reference sequence). This CDR3 spans 14 amino acids. V was cut by 5 bases and J by 5 bases, with 15 bases left in between. CDR3 DNA: TGTGCCAGCAGTCCCCGATATCGTAGCGAGACCCAGTACTTC. Translating gives CASSPRYRSETQYF.

This clonotype is categorized as medium-sized (0.01 to 0.1%). This beta chain is an off-target read within a library intended for alpha chains, so its frequency means little. The V gene is TRBV7-8, the J gene TRBJ1-2; D call uncertain. CDR3 length: 15 amino acids. With 5 bases removed from V and 0 bases from J, the gap between germline ends came to 13 bases. Germline loops: CDR1 SGHVS, CDR2 FQNEAQ. CDR3 sequence reads: CASSLDVTANYGYTF. CDR3 nucleotides: TGTGCCAGCAGCCTGGATGTTACAGCTAACTATGGCTACACCTTC.

In its sample, this clonotype is medium-sized. This beta chain is off target for a library built for alpha chains, so its abundance means little. The chain has TRBV5-1 and TRBJ2-2; D is possibly TRBD1 (7 bases). The CDR3 extends over 14 amino acids. Germline V gives CDR1 SGHRS, CDR2 YFSETQ. V gave up 4 bases and J gave up 7 bases, with 14 bases separating them. The CDR3 sequence: CASSAGTAGGELFF. CDR3 DNA sequence: TGCGCCAGCAGCGCAGGGACAGCGGGCGGGGAGCTGTTTTTT. The full variable domain, its missing parts supplied by reference TRBV5-1 and TRBJ2-2, is KAGVTQTPRYLIKTRGQQVTLSCSPISGHRSVSWYQQTPGQGLQFLFEYFSETQRNKGNFPGRFSGRQFSNSRSEMNVSTLELGDSALYLCASSAGTAGGELFFGEGSRLTVL.

This clonotype was observed at least ten times. This beta chain lies outside the target of a library built for alpha chains; its clone size means little. The chain recombines TRBV10-3 with TRBJ1-2; 9 bases match TRBD1. In germline, CDR1 is ENHRY, CDR2 SYGVKD. The CDR3 is 17 amino acids. Trimming took 7 bases from V and 5 from J; bases not matched to a gene: 17. CDR3 region: CAIIPNGTGPGGYGYTF. CDR3 DNA: TGTGCCATCATTCCTAATGGGACAGGGCCCGGAGGTTATGGCTACACCTTC.

This clonotype was found many times. A library prepared for alpha chains yielded this beta chain as an off-target read; its size is of little meaning. The rearrangement links TRBV7-8 to TRBJ2-5; 13 bases align to TRBD2. The J segment lost 5 bases and the V segment lost 5 bases, leaving 5 bases of the junction unmatched. The CDR3 sequence is 15 residues long. Germline V CDR1 and CDR2: SGHVS, FQNEAQ. CDR3 DNA: TGTGCCAGCAGCCGGACTAGCGGGGGTTTTGAGACCCAGTACTTC. It yields the protein CASSRTSGGFETQYF.

In this sample, this clonotype turned up many times. This beta chain is an off-target read within a library intended for alpha chains, so its frequency means little. The CDR3 sequence is CASSDRGNQPQHF. The CDR3, as DNA: TGTGCCAGCAGTGACAGGGGCAATCAGCCCCAGCATTTT. The V gene is TRBV12-3 or TRBV12-4, the J gene TRBJ1-5, with 7 bases identical to TRBD1. This CDR3 is built from 13 residues. Unmatched junction bases numbered 0, after V lost 5 bases and J lost 2 bases.

The sample holds many counts of this clonotype. This beta chain was picked up by a library intended for alpha chains and is off target, so its count carries little meaning. CDR3 loop: CATSEDRGLGQPQHF. As DNA, the CDR3 is TGTGCCACCAGCGAGGACAGGGGGCTGGGTCAGCCCCAGCATTTT. This chain connects TRBV15 to TRBJ1-5; 11 bases agree with TRBD1. Per the germline V gene, CDR1 is LNHNV and CDR2 is YYDKDF (reference sequence). The CDR3 is made up of 15 amino acids. J gave up 6 bases and V 5 bases, and 6 bases lay outside the gene matches.